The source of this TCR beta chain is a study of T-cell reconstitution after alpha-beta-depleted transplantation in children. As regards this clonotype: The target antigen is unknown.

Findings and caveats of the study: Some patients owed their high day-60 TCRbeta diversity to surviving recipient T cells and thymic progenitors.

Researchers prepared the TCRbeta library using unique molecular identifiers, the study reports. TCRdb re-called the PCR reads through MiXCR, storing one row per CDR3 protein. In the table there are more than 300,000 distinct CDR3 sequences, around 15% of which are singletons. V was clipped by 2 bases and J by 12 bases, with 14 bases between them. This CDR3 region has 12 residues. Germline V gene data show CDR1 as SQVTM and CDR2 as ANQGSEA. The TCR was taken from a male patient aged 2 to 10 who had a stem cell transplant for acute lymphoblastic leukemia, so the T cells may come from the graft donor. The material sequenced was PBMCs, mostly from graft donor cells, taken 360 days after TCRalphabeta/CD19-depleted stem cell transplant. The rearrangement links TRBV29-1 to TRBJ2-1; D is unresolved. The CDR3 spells CSVERLVSGQFF. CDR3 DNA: TGCAGCGTTGAACGCCTGGTTAGTGGGCAGTTCTTC.